This TCR beta chain was captured in a study of T-cell reconstitution after alpha-beta-depleted transplantation in children. Study conclusions and caveats: Where alpha-beta T cells came from about two months after transplant was reportedly several hundred expanded graft clones. Surviving thymic progenitors and recipient T cells were the source of high TCRbeta diversity at day 60 in some patients. Newly produced T cells mostly provided counts and TCRbeta diversity after one year, as hyperexpanded clones declined.

Unique molecular identifiers were used to barcode this TCRbeta library. A single record per CDR3 protein comes from TCRdb applying MiXCR to the PCR reads. The table lists about 600,000 distinct CDR3 sequences, 13% of them singletons. Germline loops: CDR1 SEHNR, CDR2 FQNEAQ (reference sequence). The V and J ends lost 3 bases and 0 bases respectively, with 7 bases between them. The CDR3 is 14 amino acids. This clonotype has ten or more counts. Its specificity is unknown. V gene TRBV7-9 combines with J gene TRBJ2-3, with unresolved D. The TCR sequence derives from a male patient under 18 who had a stem cell transplant for acute myeloid leukemia, so the T cells may come from the graft donor. Sequenced material: PBMCs, mostly from graft donor cells, taken 360 days after TCRalphabeta/CD19-depleted stem cell transplant. DNA of the CDR3: TGTGCCAGCAGCTTGGTTCCTAGCACAGATACGCAGTATTTT. It specifies CASSLVPSTDTQYF.